Described below is a single TCR beta chain sequence and its context. The data originate from a study of blood T cell repertoires in COVID-19. Study summary: Donors in the United States, Italy and Spain gave samples during acute or convalescent COVID-19. PBMCs, B-cell-depleted T cells, or T cells provided the cDNA or gDNA that made up the material.

Per the authors' pipeline: Amplification of reference gene primers provided the estimated nucleated cell counts. This table comes from immunoSEQ multiplex PCR, and its TCRdb copy is limited to in-frame clones, with some not included. The V and J calls and clone size come from that table; D and trimming were worked out from the DNA. The data show hundreds of thousands of clones, around 88% seen once. V gave up 4 bases and J gave up 0 bases, with 18 bases separating them. The CDR3 contains 17 residues. The germline CDR1 and CDR2 sequences are LGHNA and YNFKEQ. Sequenced sample: peripheral blood. This TCR was sampled from a woman aged 45-59 years with acute or convalescent COVID-19. V and J are TRBV4-2 and TRBJ1-2; D may be TRBD1 (5 bases). The CDR3 reads CASSRGEGMGANYGYTF. The CDR3 DNA sequence: TGTGCCAGCAGCCGGGGGGAGGGAATGGGAGCTAACTATGGCTACACCTTC.